Below are 10 T cell receptor beta chains sequenced from a single sample in a study of blood T cell repertoires in COVID-19. Profiled with immunoSEQ multiplex PCR; TCRdb holds only in-frame clones, not every one. Altogether 200,000 to 250,000 clones are present, over 75% being singletons, with the ten largest covering approximately 3.4%. Sequences were obtained from PBMCs or T cells enriched from blood (not recorded which). These receptors all come from a young woman in a cohort exposed to, infected with or recovered from COVID-19 (not recorded which).

This clone was found once. The J gene is TRBJ2-7, the V gene TRBV6-5; weak D call: TRBD2 (5 bases). Trimming took off 2 bases at V and 2 bases at J, with 16 bases between the two ends. The CDR3 runs 16 residues. Per germline, CDR1 MNHEY and CDR2 SVGAGI. CDR3 sequence: CASSYNSRGRPYEQYF. In DNA form, the CDR3 reads TGTGCCAGCAGTTACAACTCGCGAGGGCGCCCCTACGAGCAGTACTTC.

This chain uses TRBV6-1 with TRBJ2-7; 9 bases are shared with TRBD1. V gave up 4 bases and J gave up 0 bases; unmatched junction bases: 7. The V gene's germline CDR1 is MNHNS and CDR2 SASEGT. CDR3 size: 16 residues. CDR3 nucleotides: TGTGCCAGCAGTGGTCGTAGACAGGGGGGCTCCTACGAGCAGTACTTC. Translated, it gives CASSGRRQGGSYEQYF.

The V and J genes are TRBV28 and TRBJ1-4; TRBD1 aligns across 8 bases. J was trimmed by 5 bases and V by 5 bases; bases with no gene match: 7. The CDR3 totals 15 residues. Per the germline V gene, CDR1 is MDHEN and CDR2 is SYDVKM. The CDR3 region has the DNA TGTGCCAGCAGTGGACGACAGGGGTGGAATGAAAAACTGTTTTTT. Translating it yields CASSGRQGWNEKLFF.

The CDR3 nucleotides read TGTGCCAGCTCTTCGGGGCAGGGGATGAACACTGAAGCTTTCTTT. It specifies CASSSGQGMNTEAFF. This sequence joins TRBV18 and TRBJ1-1, with a weak D call TRBD1 (6 bases). The CDR3 is 15 residues long. Trimming shortened V by 6 bases and J by 0 bases, and 14 bases separated the two germline ends. Germline assignment: CDR1 KGHSH and CDR2 LQKENI.

Details on this clone: At the DNA level, this CDR3 is encoded by other sequences in the same sample as well. V gene TRBV6-5 combines with J gene TRBJ1-4, with TRBD1 matching 9 bases. The length of the CDR3 is 16 residues. Germline V gene data show CDR1 as MNHEY and CDR2 as SVGAGI. Germline trimming cut 0 bases from V and 5 bases from J; bases unmatched to any gene: 4. Here the CDR3 reads CASSYSSGQGNEKLFF. The CDR3 DNA reads TGTGCCAGCAGTTACTCGAGTGGACAGGGGAATGAAAAACTGTTTTTT.

The rearrangement links TRBV19 to TRBJ1-5; no firm D call. The ends were cut back, 4 bases at V and 8 bases at J, with 12 bases in the middle. Looked up from germline, CDR1 is LNHDA and CDR2 is SQIVND (reference sequence). The CDR3 totals 13 residues. CDR3 amino acids: CASSRSTGEPQHF. The CDR3 DNA is TGTGCCAGTAGTAGAAGCACCGGGGAGCCCCAGCATTTT.

This clone was counted between two and nine times. V and J are TRBV6-2 or TRBV6-3 and TRBJ1-1; 7 bases map to TRBD1. V dropped 2 bases and J dropped 6; count of bases not matched to a gene: 6. Germline CDR1 reads MNHEY; CDR2 reads SVGEGT. The length of the CDR3 is 14 residues. CDR3 in DNA: TGTGCCAGCAGTTACCCATTTACAGGGGCTGAAGCTTTCTTT. Encoded protein: CASSYPFTGAEAFF.

This chain connects TRBV3-1 (or the pseudogene TRBV3-2) to TRBJ2-3; TRBD2 might be the D (6 bases). The germline V and J ends were trimmed by 4 bases and 4 bases, with 9 bases remaining between them. Germline-derived CDR1 and CDR2 are LGHDT and YNNKEL (reference sequence). CDR3 length: 13 residues. The CDR3 coding sequence is TGTGCCAGCAGCCCCCCGGGGGCAGATACGCAGTATTTT. Translating it yields CASSPPGADTQYF.

This clone was recorded once. This rearrangement joins TRBV11-2 to TRBJ1-1; maybe TRBD1 (6 bases). Germline CDR1 SGHAT, CDR2 FQNNGV. V shed 5 bases and J shed 4 bases, with 14 bases lying between them. This CDR3 comprises 14 residues. The CDR3 DNA reads TGTGCCAGCAGCCTACAGGGCGGGAGCACTGAAGCTTTCTTT. It specifies CASSLQGGSTEAFF.

The chain links TRBV5-1 to TRBJ2-3; TRBD2 agrees at 9 bases. This CDR3 contains 11 residues. Germline V gene data show CDR1 as SGHRS and CDR2 as YFSETQ. V shed 4 bases, J shed 11 bases, and the junction held 2 bases outside the gene matches. As DNA, the CDR3 is TGCGCCAGCAGCCCGACTAGCGGGCAGTATTTT. Its translation is CASSPTSGQYF.